This T cell receptor beta chain was obtained from a study of vaccination effects on CD4 cells after COVID-19. Remarks on this clone: The target antigen is unknown.

It was after roughly 11 days of culture that CD4+ T cells were isolated. Days 3 and 7 saw half the medium replaced with IL-2 medium. Some clones are missing from TCRdb's copy, which holds only in-frame ones; the method was immunoSEQ multiplex PCR. The repertoire holds 45,000 or so clones, with approximately 74% as singletons. Deletions cut 0 bases from V and 2 bases from J, with 14 bases between. Germline V lookup: CDR1 GTSNPN, CDR2 SVGIG (reference sequence). This CDR3 contains 15 residues. The clonotype comes from a human donor who had a prior SARS-CoV-2 infection. V is TRBV30 and J is TRBJ2-7; D possibly uses TRBD1 or TRBD2 (6 bases each). This specimen consisted of CD4+ T cells from PBMCs cultured without peptide, obtained before COVID-19 vaccination. The CDR3 here is CAWSVRGTTTYEQYF. The CDR3 DNA sequence: TGTGCCTGGAGTGTACGGGGGACAACTACCTACGAGCAGTACTTC. The full variable domain, rest sourced from reference TRBV30 and TRBJ2-7, is SQTIHQWPATLVQPVGSPLSLECTVEGTSNPNLYWYRQAAGRGLQLLFYSVGIGQISSEVPQNLSASRPQDRQFILSSKKLLLSDSGFYLCAWSVRGTTTYEQYFGPGTRLTVT.